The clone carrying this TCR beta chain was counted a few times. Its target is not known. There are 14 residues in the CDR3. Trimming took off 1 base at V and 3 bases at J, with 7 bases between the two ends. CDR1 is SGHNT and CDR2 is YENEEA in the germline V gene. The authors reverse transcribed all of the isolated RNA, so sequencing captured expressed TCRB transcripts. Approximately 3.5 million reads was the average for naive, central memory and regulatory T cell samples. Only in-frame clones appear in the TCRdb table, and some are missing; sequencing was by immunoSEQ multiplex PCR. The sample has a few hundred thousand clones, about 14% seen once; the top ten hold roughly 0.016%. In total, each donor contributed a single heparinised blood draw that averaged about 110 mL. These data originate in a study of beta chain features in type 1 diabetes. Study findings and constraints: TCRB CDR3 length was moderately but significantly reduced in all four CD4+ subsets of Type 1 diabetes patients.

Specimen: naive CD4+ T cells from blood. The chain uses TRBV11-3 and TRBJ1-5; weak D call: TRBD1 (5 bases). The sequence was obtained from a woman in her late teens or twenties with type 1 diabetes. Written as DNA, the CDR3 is TGTGCCAGCAGCTTAGGACAGTTCAATCAGCCCCAGCATTTT. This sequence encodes CASSLGQFNQPQHF.